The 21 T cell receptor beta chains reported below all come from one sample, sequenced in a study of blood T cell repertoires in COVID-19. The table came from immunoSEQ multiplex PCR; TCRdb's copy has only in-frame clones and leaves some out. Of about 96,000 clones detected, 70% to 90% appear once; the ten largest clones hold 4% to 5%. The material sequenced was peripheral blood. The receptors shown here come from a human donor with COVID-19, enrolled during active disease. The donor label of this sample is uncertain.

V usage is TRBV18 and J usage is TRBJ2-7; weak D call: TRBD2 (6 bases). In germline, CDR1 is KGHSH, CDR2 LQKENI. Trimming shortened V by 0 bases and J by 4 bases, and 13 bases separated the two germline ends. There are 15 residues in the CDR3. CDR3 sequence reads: CASSPPPGTGYEQYF. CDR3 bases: TGTGCCAGCTCACCACCGCCCGGGACTGGGTACGAGCAGTACTTC.

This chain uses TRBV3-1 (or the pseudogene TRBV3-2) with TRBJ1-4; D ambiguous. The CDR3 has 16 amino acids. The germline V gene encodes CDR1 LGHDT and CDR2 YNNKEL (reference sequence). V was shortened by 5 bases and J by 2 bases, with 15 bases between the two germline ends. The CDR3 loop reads CASSARGLSTNEKLFF. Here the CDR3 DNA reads TGTGCCAGCAGCGCACGGGGTCTTTCGACTAATGAAAAACTGTTTTTT.

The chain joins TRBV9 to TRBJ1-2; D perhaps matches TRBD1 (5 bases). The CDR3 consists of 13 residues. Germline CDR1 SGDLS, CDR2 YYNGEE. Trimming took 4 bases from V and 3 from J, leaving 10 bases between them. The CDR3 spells CASSPGSDYGYTF. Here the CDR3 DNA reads TGTGCCAGCAGCCCAGGGTCTGACTATGGCTACACCTTC.

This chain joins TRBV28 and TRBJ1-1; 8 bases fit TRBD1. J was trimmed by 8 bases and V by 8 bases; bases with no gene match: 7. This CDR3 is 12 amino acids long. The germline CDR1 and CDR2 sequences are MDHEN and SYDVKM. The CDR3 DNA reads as TGTGCCAGCGACCCCAGGGACAGGGAAGCTTTCTTT. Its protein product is CASDPRDREAFF.

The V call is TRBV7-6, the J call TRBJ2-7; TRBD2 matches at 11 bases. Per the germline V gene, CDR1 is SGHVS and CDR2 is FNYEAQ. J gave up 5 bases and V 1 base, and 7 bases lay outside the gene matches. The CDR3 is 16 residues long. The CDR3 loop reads CASSLGLAGGQNEQYF. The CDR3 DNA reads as TGTGCCAGCAGCTTAGGCCTAGCGGGGGGCCAGAACGAGCAGTACTTC.

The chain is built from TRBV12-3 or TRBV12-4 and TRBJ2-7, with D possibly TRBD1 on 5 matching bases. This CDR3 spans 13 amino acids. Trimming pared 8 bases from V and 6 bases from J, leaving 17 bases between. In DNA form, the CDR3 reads TGTGCCAGCGGGGCTTTTGGAGTCTCCGAGCAGTACTTC. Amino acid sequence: CASGAFGVSEQYF.

The CDR3 region has the DNA TGTGCCAGCAGCTTAGAGTATGGGACAGGGGCGTTTGGGGCCAACGTCCTGACTTTC. Its protein product is CASSLEYGTGAFGANVLTF. The rearrangement joins TRBV7-9 to TRBJ2-6; 10 bases line up with TRBD1. The ends lost 1 base at V and 3 bases at J; junction bases unmatched: 9. Looked up from germline, CDR1 is SEHNR and CDR2 is FQNEAQ (reference sequence). This CDR3 is 19 amino acids long. Variable domain in full (rest from reference TRBV7-9 and TRBJ2-6): DTGVSQNPRHKITKRGQNVTFRCDPISEHNRLYWYRQTLGQGPEFLTYFQNEAQLEKSRLLSDRFSAERPKGSFSTLEIQRTEQGDSAMYLCASSLEYGTGAFGANVLTFGAGSRLTVL.

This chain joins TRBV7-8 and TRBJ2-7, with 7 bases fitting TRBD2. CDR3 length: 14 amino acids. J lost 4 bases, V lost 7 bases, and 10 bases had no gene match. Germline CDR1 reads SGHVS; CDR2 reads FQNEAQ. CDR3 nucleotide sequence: TGTGCCAGCACCCTTAGTGGACTAGGGTACGAGCAGTACTTC. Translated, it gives CASTLSGLGYEQYF.

This chain's CDR3 is CASSEFGGSGANVLTF. Written as DNA, the CDR3 is TGTGCCAGCAGTGAATTCGGGGGCTCTGGGGCCAACGTCCTGACTTTC. The rearrangement links TRBV6-1 to TRBJ2-6; maybe TRBD2 (6 bases). Germline CDR1 is MNHNS and CDR2 is SASEGT. The V end lost 2 bases, the J end lost 0 bases, and 8 bases lay between the germline ends. CDR3 length: 16 amino acids.

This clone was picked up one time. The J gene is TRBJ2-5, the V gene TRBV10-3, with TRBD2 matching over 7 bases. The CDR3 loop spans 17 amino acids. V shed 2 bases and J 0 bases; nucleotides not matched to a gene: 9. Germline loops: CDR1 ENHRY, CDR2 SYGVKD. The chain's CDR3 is CAISENGQGGYQETQYF. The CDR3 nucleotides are TGTGCCATCAGTGAGAATGGGCAGGGAGGGTACCAAGAGACCCAGTACTTC.

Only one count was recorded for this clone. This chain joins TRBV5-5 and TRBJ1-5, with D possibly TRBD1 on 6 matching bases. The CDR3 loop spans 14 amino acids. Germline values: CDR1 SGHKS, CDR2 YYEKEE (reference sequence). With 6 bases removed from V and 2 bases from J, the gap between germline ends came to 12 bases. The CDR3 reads CASTTGSGNQPQHF. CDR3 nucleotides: TGTGCCAGCACTACAGGGTCGGGCAATCAGCCCCAGCATTTT. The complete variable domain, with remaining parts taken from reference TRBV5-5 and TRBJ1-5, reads DAGVTQSPTHLIKTRGQQVTLRCSPISGHKSVSWYQQVLGQGPQFIFQYYEKEERGRGNFPDRFSARQFPNYSSELNVNALLLGDSALYLCASTTGSGNQPQHFGDGTRLSIL.

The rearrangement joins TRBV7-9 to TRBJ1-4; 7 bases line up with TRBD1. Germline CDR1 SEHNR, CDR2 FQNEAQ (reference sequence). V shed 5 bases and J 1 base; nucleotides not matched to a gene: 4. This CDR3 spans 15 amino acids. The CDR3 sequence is CASSPPGGTNEKLFF. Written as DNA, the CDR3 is TGTGCCAGCAGCCCGCCAGGGGGAACTAATGAAAAACTGTTTTTT.

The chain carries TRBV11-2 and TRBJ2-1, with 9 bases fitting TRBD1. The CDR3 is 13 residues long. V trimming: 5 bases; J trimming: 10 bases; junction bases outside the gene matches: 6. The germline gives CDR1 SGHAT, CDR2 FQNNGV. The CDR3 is CASSTPTGGEQFF. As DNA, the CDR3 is TGTGCCAGCAGCACCCCAACAGGGGGCGAGCAGTTCTTC.

DNA for the CDR3: TGTGCCAGCAGCTTTGGAATACAGGGGGACACTGAAGCTTTCTTT. Its translation is CASSFGIQGDTEAFF. This chain links TRBV11-3 with TRBJ1-1; 8 bases are a match to TRBD1. The CDR3 is 15 residues long. V lost 3 bases, J lost 3 bases, and 6 bases stayed unmatched. Germline CDR1 reads SGHNT; CDR2 reads YENEEA. Filled out from reference TRBV11-3 and TRBJ1-1, the complete variable domain reads EAGVVQSPRYKIIEKKQPVAFWCNPISGHNTLYWYLQNLGQGPELLIRYENEEAVDDSQLPKDRFSAERLKGVDSTLKIQPAELGDSAVYLCASSFGIQGDTEAFFGQGTRLTVV.

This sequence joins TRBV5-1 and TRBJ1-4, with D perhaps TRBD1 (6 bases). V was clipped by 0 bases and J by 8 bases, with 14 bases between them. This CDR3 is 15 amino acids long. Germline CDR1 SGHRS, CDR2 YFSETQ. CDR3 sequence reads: CASSLAPGEGEKLFF. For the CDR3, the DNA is TGCGCCAGCAGCTTGGCCCCAGGGGAAGGGGAAAAACTGTTTTTT.

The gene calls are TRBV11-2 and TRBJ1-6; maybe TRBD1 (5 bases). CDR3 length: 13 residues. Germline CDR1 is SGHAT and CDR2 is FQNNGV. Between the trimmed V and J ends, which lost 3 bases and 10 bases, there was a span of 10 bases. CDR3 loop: CASSLQGSSPLHF. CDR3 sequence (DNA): TGTGCCAGCAGCTTGCAGGGATCCTCACCCCTCCACTTT.

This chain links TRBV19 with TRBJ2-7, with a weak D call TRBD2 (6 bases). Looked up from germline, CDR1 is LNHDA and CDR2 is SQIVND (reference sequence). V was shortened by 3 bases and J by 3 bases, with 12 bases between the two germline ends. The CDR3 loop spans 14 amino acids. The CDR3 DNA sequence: TGTGCCAGTAGTATCCTCCCGGGGGACTACGAGCAGTACTTC. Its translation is CASSILPGDYEQYF.

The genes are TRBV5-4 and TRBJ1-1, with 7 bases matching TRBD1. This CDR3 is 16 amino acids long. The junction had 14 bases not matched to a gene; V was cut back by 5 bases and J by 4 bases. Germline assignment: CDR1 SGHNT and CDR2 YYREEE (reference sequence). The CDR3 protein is CASRETGWALSTEAFF. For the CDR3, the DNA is TGTGCCAGCAGGGAGACAGGGTGGGCCTTGAGCACTGAAGCTTTCTTT.

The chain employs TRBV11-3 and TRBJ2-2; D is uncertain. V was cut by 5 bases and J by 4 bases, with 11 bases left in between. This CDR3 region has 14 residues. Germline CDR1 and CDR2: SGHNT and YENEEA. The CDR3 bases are TGTGCCAGCAGCATTAACTCCGGCACCGGGGAGCTGTTTTTT. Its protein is CASSINSGTGELFF.

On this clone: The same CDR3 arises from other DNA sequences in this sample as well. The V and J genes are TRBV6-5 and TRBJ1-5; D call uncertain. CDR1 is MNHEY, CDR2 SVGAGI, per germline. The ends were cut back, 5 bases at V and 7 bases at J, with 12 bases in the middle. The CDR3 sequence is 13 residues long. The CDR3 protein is CASSRQGGQPQHF. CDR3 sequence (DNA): TGTGCCAGCAGTCGACAAGGCGGGCAGCCCCAGCATTTT.

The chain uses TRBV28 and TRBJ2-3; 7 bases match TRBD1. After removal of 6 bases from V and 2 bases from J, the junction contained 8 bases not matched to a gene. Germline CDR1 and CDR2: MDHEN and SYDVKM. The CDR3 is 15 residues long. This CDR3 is CASRRDSYFTDTQYF. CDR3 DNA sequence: TGTGCCAGCAGACGGGACAGCTACTTCACAGATACGCAGTATTTT. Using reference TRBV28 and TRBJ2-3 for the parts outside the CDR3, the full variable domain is DVKVTQSSRYLVKRTGEKVFLECVQDMDHENMFWYRQDPGLGLRLIYFSYDVKMKEKGDIPEGYSVSREKKERFSLILESASTNQTSMYLCASRRDSYFTDTQYFGPGTRLTVL.